These T cell receptor beta chains were read from a single sample in a study of chemoradiotherapy in HPV16-positive cancers. Repertoires were generated with immunoSEQ multiplex PCR, while TCRdb's copy carries only in-frame clones and drops some. The sample holds fewer than 6,000 clones, under 85% seen once. The sample in question was tumor tissue, obtained from a patient who underwent chemoradiotherapy. Every receptor here comes from a human donor with HPV-associated anogenital cancer. The CDR3 runs from the conserved cysteine through the conserved F or W. D genes are given only for firm matches. Only part of the rows carry a size: once, few, many, or a class if the clone is expanded.

v_gene	j_gene	abundance	d_gene	CDR3nt	CDR3aa
TRBV6-6	TRBJ1-1	-	-	TGTGCCAGCAGTAACAGGGTTTCTGAAGCTTTCTTT	CASSNRVSEAFF
TRBV6-1	TRBJ1-1	-	TRBD1	TGTGCCAGCAGGGACAGGGAGAACACTGAAGCTTGCTTT	CASRDRENTEACF
TRBV10-1	TRBJ2-1	-	-	TGCGCCAGCAGTAGGCCCGGCCTTCCCAATGAGCAGTTCTTC	CASSRPGLPNEQFF
TRBV30	TRBJ1-2	-	-	TGTGCCTGGAGTGTCCAGGACGGGGTTGGCTACACCTTC	CAWSVQDGVGYTF
TRBV5-1	TRBJ2-3	-	-	TGCGCCAGCAGCCCAGAGGTTGGAGATACGCAGTATTTT	CASSPEVGDTQYF
TRBV2	TRBJ2-7	-	-	TGTGCCAGCAGTGTTCGGACAGACGGGTCCGAGCAGTACTTC	CASSVRTDGSEQYF
TRBV7-2	TRBJ2-7	-	-	TGTGCCAGCAGTTTTAAGCGGAGCGAGAGCTACGAGCAGTACTTC	CASSFKRSESYEQYF
TRBV4-2	TRBJ2-7	-	-	TGTGCCAGCTCTCCGGGACCATCCTACGAGCAGTACTTC	CASSPGPSYEQYF
TRBV9	TRBJ2-5	-	TRBD2	TGTGCCAGCAGCGCGGGACTAGCGGGGGGCCAAGAGACCCAGTACTTC	CASSAGLAGGQETQYF
TRBV13	TRBJ2-4	-	-	TGTGCCAGCAGCCTAAACCCCGGGACTCCCAATAAAAACATTCAGTACTTC	CASSLNPGTPNKNIQYF
TRBV5-1	TRBJ2-7	-	-	TGCGCCAGCAGCTTGGACAGGGACGAGCAGTACTTC	CASSLDRDEQYF
TRBV9	TRBJ2-5	-	TRBD2	TGTGCCAGCAGGGGTAGCGGGGGGGACCAAGAGACCCAGTACTTC	CASRGSGGDQETQYF
TRBV5-6	TRBJ1-5	once	-	TGTGCCAGCAGCTCCGGGGGGGGCGGCAATCAGCCCCAGCATTTT	CASSSGGGGNQPQHF